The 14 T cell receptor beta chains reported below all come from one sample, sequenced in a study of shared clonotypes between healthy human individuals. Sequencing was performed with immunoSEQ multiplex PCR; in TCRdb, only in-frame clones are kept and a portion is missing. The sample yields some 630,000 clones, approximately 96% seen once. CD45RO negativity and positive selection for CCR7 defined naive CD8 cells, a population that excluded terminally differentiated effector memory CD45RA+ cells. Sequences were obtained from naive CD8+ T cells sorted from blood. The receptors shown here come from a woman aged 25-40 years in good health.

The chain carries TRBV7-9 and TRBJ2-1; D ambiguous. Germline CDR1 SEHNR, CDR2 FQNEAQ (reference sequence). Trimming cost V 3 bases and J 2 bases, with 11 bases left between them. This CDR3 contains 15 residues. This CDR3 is CASSLETETYNEQFF. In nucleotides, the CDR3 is TGTGCCAGCAGCTTGGAGACTGAAACCTACAATGAGCAGTTCTTC.

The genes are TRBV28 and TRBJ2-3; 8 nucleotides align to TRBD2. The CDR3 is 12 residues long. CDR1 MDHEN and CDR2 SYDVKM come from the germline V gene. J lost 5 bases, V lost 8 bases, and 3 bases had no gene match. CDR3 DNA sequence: TGTGCCAGCGGAAGCGGGGGAGATACGCAGTATTTT. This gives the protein CASGSGGDTQYF.

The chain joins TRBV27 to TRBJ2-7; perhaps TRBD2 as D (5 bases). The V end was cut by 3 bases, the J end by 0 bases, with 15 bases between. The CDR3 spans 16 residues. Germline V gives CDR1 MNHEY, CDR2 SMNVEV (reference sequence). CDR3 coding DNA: TGTGCCAGCAGTTTCGCCGCTAGCTCGGTCTCCTACGAGCAGTACTTC. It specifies CASSFAASSVSYEQYF.

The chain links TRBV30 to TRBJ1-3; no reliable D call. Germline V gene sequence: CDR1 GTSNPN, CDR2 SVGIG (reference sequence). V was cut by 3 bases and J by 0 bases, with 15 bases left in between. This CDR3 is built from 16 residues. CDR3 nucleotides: TGTGCCTGGAGGGACGAAAGAGAACTCTCTGGAAACACCATATATTTT. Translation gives CAWRDERELSGNTIYF.

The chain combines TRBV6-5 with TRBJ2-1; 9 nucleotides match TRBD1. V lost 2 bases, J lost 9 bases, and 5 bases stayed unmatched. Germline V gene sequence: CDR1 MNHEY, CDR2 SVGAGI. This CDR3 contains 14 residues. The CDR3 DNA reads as TGTGCCAGCAGTTACGGGACAGGGTCAGGTGAGCAGTTCTTC. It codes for CASSYGTGSGEQFF.

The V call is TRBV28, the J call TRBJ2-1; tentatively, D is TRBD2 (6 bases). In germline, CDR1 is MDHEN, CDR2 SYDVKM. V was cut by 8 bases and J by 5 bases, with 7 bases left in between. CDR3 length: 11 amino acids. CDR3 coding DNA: TGTGCCAGCGGAGGGAACAATGAGCAGTTCTTC. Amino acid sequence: CASGGNNEQFF.

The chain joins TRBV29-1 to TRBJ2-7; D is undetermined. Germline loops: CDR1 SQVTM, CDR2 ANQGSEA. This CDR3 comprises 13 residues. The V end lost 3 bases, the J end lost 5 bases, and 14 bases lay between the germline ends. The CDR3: CSVDRGLGNEQYF. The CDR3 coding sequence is TGCAGCGTTGACCGAGGTCTCGGAAACGAGCAGTACTTC.

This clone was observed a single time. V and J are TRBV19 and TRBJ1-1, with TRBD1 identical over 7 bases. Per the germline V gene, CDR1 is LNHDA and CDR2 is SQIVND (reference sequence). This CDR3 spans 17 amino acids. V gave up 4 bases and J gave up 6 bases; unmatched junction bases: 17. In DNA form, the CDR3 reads TGTGCCAGTAGTACTCGACAGGGCCCGACATTAGGACCTGAAGCTTTCTTT. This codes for CASSTRQGPTLGPEAFF.

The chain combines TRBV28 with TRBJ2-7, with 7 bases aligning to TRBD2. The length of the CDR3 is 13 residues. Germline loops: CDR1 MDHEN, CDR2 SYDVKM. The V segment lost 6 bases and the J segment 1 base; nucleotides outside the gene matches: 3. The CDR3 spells CASRSGISYEQYF. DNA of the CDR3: TGTGCCAGCAGAAGCGGGATTTCCTACGAGCAGTACTTC.

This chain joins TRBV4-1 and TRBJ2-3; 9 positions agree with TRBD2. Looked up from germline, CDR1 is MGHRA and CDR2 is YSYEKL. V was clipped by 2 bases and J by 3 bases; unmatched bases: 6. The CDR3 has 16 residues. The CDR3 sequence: CASSQIGGRATDTQYF. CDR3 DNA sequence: TGCGCCAGCAGCCAAATCGGCGGGAGGGCAACAGATACGCAGTATTTT.

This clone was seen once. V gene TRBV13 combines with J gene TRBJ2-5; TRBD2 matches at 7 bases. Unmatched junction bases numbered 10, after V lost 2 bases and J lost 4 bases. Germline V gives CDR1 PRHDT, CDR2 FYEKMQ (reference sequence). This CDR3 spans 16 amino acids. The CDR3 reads CASSLTPRESGETQYF. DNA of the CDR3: TGTGCCAGCAGCTTAACCCCGCGGGAGTCCGGAGAGACCCAGTACTTC.

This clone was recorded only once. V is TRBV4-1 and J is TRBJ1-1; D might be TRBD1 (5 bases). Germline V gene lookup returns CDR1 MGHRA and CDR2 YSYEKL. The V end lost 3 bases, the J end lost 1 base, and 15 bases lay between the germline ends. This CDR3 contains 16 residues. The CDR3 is CASSHDGEGRNTEAFF. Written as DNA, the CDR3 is TGCGCCAGCAGCCATGATGGAGAGGGACGGAACACTGAAGCTTTCTTT.

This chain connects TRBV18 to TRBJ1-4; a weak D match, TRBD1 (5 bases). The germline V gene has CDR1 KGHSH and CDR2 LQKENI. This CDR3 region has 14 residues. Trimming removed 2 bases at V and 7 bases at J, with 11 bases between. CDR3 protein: CASSPGGRTEKLFF. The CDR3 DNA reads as TGTGCCAGCTCACCAGGGGGACGGACTGAAAAACTGTTTTTT.

The DNA for the CDR3 is TGCGCCAGCAGCTTGGCACAGGGATACTACGAGCAGTACTTC. This sequence encodes CASSLAQGYYEQYF. The V gene is TRBV5-1, the J gene TRBJ2-5; tentatively, D is TRBD1 (6 bases). The J call could be wrong; TRBJ2-7 is a better fit for the DNA end. From germline, CDR1 is SGHRS and CDR2 YFSETQ. This CDR3 is 14 amino acids long.